This note documents a single T cell receptor beta chain sequence. Its binding antigen is unknown. The record has no base qualities; no much larger clone is one base away. The record originates from a study of cytomegalovirus exposure and HLA in healthy donors (dated by TCRdb to 2016 to 2017). About the study as a whole: According to an earlier analysis of 587 of the donors, about 170 million T cells yielded 95 million to 140 million unique TCR beta sequences and less than 300 Gb of sequence data. Genome-wide SNP genotypes for about three fifths of the roughly 670 donors were used in a later genetic analysis, which treated that subset as a discovery cohort. A separate validation cohort of roughly 120 different subjects was used in addition to the roughly 700-subject first cohort. The study aimed to test whether signatures of past pathogen exposure could be identified by cataloging public T cell receptors. To predict cytomegalovirus infection status, the study combined high-throughput TCR immunosequencing, statistical association of individual TCRs with disease status, and machine learning. All discovery cohort repertoires had been generated using a single sequencing platform. Around 330 gigabases of sequencing data and around 85 million unique TCR sequences made up an early release that covered several hundred HLA-typed donors. The number of typed donors differed by locus: about 620-640 for A, B, C, DRB1 and DQB1; 522 for DQA1; around 580 for DPA1; and around 450 for DPB1. Roughly 5 DR-DQ haplotypes were handled as single units for association and clustering, since linkage in the cohort was strong. The T cell repertoires of 666 subjects were profiled by immunosequencing and related to cytomegalovirus serostatus. On average, 235,054 unique TCR beta nucleotide sequences were sequenced per donor among more than 350 genotyped donors of the cohort, with 15% to 20% of those sequences being non-productive. Among the approximately 400 genotyped donors, around 81% belonged to the genetic ancestry cluster associated with self-reported Caucasian donors. An earlier analysis of nearly 600 of the donors applied high-throughput TCR beta sequencing to assess whether each TCR beta V gene segment acted as functional or pseudogenic. A later analysis re-examined previously published TCR beta repertoires from over 500 donors and added high-resolution HLA genotyping to investigate patterns of TCR occurrence. Alongside the repertoire data, information on donor age, sex, ethnicity and CMV serostatus was compiled. Both class I and class II loci were covered by HLA typing, at four-digit resolution. The later analysis used no new phenotypic data to find candidate immune exposures, relying instead on TCR beta sequences and their occurrence across donors.

The library came from the immunoSEQ multiplex PCR assay. A mixture of 60 forward primers for TCR Vbeta segments and 13 reverse primers for TCR Jbeta segments was used in the multiplex PCR. Amplification of the CDR3 region of rearranged TCR beta genes was performed with a multiplex PCR assay on genomic DNA. The amplified TCR beta libraries were sequenced on the Illumina HiSeq System as 87-base-pair reads. Regarding the original processing steps: In a later analysis, 80 million or so unique TCR beta chains were counted across the approximately 640 repertoires, and roughly 10 million of these chains were shared by at least two donors. To remove PCR and sequencing errors, raw reads were error-corrected and collapsed into unique sequences using a nearest-neighbor algorithm that merged closely related sequences. Alignment of CDR3 sequences to IMGT reference sequences was used to assign V, D and J gene segments. For a sequence to be retained, at least a six-nucleotide match to both a V gene segment and a J gene segment was required. A rearrangement counted as productive if the CDR3 had no stop codons and remained in frame with V and J, and every other rearrangement counted as non-productive. CDR3 was defined according to IMGT convention as the region running from the second conserved V-encoded cysteine to the conserved J-encoded phenylalanine. The earlier analysis of some 550 of the donors excluded any sequence lacking an unambiguous match to a single V gene segment. An earlier analysis of almost 600 of the donors classified V segments as functional when productive rearrangements were above 56.7% and as segregating when the standard deviation between donors was above 5%. To diagnose cytomegalovirus status from the catalog of TCR beta chain sequences, a statistical classification framework was built. A later analysis assigned V and J genes by comparing TCR nucleotide sequences with IMGT/GENE-DB human TR gene sequences. A later analysis assigned CDR3 sequences and most-parsimonious VDJ recombination scenarios with the TCRdist pipeline. In a later analysis, each TCR beta chain was defined by its CDR3 amino acid sequence together with its V-gene family, and reads without a unique V-gene family were excluded. As a way to deal with suspected cross-contamination and a sequencing artifact, a later analysis dropped over 550 nucleotide sequences that were highly shared and had low generation probability. A later analysis calculated a clonal expansion index for each public chain from normalized within-repertoire ranks of inferred template counts. In a later analysis, generation probabilities were computed using a VDJ recombination model fitted to out-of-frame rearrangements, and the results were checked against IGoR. A later analysis scored TCR-TCR, TCR-HLA and TCR-CMV co-occurrence with hypergeometric tests, applying a repertoire-size bias correction to TCR pairs. To estimate false discovery rates, a later analysis permuted the HLA or CMV assignments 20 times. In a later analysis, co-occurring TCRs were grouped using DBSCAN, and TCRdist sequence similarity was added for clustering within HLA-allele-positive subsets. Co-occurrence clustering excluded repertoires with fewer than 30,000 or more than 120,000 public chains, plus five with anomalous nucleotide sharing. Not all clones reach the TCRdb copy of this immuneACCESS table, which keeps in-frame sequences only. Checked studies attribute under half of the gap to unresolved V genes and leave the rest unexplained. V and J calls plus clone size are reproduced from that table; the DNA served to infer D and trimming. This sample comprises some 150,000 clones, about 79% of them detected only once. The ten largest clones add up to 2.3% of the sample.

The cohort comprised 670 or so healthy bone marrow donors. Cohort members were all nominally healthy when sampled, although unrecorded immune exposures were likely present. The donor was CMV seronegative and was included in the group of a few hundred seronegative cohort members. Every donor gave a peripheral blood sample, and the peripheral blood mononuclear cells from that sample were used for TCR beta sequencing. Genomic DNA extraction from the blood cell samples was performed with the Qiagen DNeasy Blood Extraction Kit. The junction shows trimming of 10 bases on V and 9 bases on J, and the gene matches do not reach 7 bases of it. Reading from cysteine to phenylalanine, the CDR3 counts 13 amino acids. Just the 39-base CDR3 DNA is kept, in frame starting at base 1. CDR1 and CDR2 are read off the germline V gene as MDHEN and SYDVKM. Results and caveats for the whole study, not just this receptor: CMV serostatus was the only immune exposure information available for the cohort. In a later analysis, the rate of TCR association differed among HLA loci, with DRB1 alleles having the most associated TCRs and HLA-C alleles having the fewest. In vitro tests confirmed that a few of the cytomegalovirus-associated TCR beta chains recognize cytomegalovirus antigens. Correlated functional status among segregating V segments might be attributable to linkage disequilibrium, but an unknown experimental factor could not be ruled out. A group of highly shared sequence variants was considered likely to be a technical artifact of the sequencing pipeline. Because some donors lacked HLA typing at each locus, the association tests relied only on the typed subset. In a later analysis, HLA-associated TCR beta chains were found to be more clonally expanded and to have lower generation probabilities than equally common non-associated chains. A total of 150 or so TCR beta chains were listed by the study as associated with cytomegalovirus. The presence/absence analyses assumed that sequencing depth was roughly uniform across donors, and that assumption may not be true. Roughly 17 rarely observed V segments, including chromosome 9 orphons, were excluded from the earlier analysis of several hundred of the donors because counts were too low. The classifier was reported to diagnose cytomegalovirus status with high specificity and sensitivity in both the original and validation cohorts. This cohort had only TCR beta chains sequenced, and the lack of alpha or paired-chain data limited which features could be detected. A later analysis associated 16,951 TCR beta sequences with specific HLA alleles at a false discovery rate of 0.05. Assigning TCR associations to individual alleles was difficult when HLA alleles, especially DR and DQ, strongly co-occurred. A later analysis reported that several top co-occurrence clusters appeared linked to parvovirus B19, influenza, CMV and Epstein-Barr virus. Most TCR sequences were observed very rarely across donors, whereas some public TCRs were present in many individuals. The authors suggested that the approach could potentially be extended to other disease states and immunological phenotypes. V-gene and J-gene trimming of TCR beta chains was associated with a missense DCLRE1C variant in a later genetic analysis, and the association was replicated in an independent cohort. A further reported finding was that TCR beta sequences accurately predicted the HLA-A and HLA-B alleles for most subjects in the first cohort. Some IMGT-functional V segments, including TRBV6-2 and TRBV6-3, could not be told apart with the 87-base-pair reads, so those segments were excluded. In a later analysis, most CMV-associated TCR beta chains were found to appear HLA-restricted, with HLA associations seemingly driven largely by CMV exposure. According to a later genetic analysis, donors in an Asian-associated ancestry cluster had fewer N-insertions in productive TCRs than the approximately 700-donor mean. An earlier analysis of approximately 570 of the donors showed that most TCR beta V segments appeared in productive rearrangements either about 90% or about 30% of the time, which broadly matched IMGT annotations.

Sequencing was carried out using PBMCs. This TCR was recovered from a woman aged 45-59 years in good health and CMV-seronegative. The chain is made from TRBV28 and TRBJ1-6; 9 central bases correspond to TRBD1. The CDR3 protein sequence reads: CATHRGLGSPLHF. The DNA sequence reads TGTGCCACCCACAGGGGGCTGGGTTCACCCCTCCACTTT.